This T cell receptor beta chain emerged from a study of cytotoxic CD8 clonotypes in ibrutinib-treated CLL. Turning to the study itself: With a range of 6 to 36, the median treatment time before response samples were taken was 12 to 13 months.

Note on this clone: Its specificity is unknown.

The study, taken as a whole, reports: The public clonotypes identified were infrequent and showed contraction or stability on treatment. Patients showed higher baseline clonality than age-matched healthy donors, and it tracked circulating CD8+ T-cell counts. At ibrutinib response, clonality increased, and at progression it declined back toward baseline.

Method: immunoSEQ multiplex PCR; TCRdb's copy keeps in-frame clones and lacks some. The sample carries about 130,000 clones, around 80% recorded once. The CDR3 is 15 residues long. The V end lost 0 bases, the J end lost 6 bases, and 9 bases lay between the germline ends. CDR1 is MGHRA, CDR2 YSYEKL, per germline. This chain connects TRBV4-1 to TRBJ2-6, with D perhaps given as TRBD1 or TRBD2 (5 bases each). This TCR derives from a human donor with chronic lymphocytic leukemia. The sample here was PBMCs, taken after 12 months of ibrutinib treatment. CDR3 amino acids: CASSQDGTEANVLTF. The CDR3, as DNA: TGCGCCAGCAGCCAAGATGGGACGGAGGCCAACGTCCTGACTTTC.